The 5 T cell receptor beta chains presented below share a single source sample, sequenced in a study of early T cells in non-severe SARS-CoV-2 infection. Each CDR3 protein is one row after TCRdb ran MiXCR on the 5' RACE reads. The data hold about 40,000 distinct CDR3 sequences, with about 6% observed a single time. The sequencing used whole blood, collected at baseline. These receptors were obtained from an adult who was a healthcare worker with PCR-confirmed SARS-CoV-2 infection or an uninfected control (not recorded which).

This clonotype was seen many times. The chain uses TRBV9 and TRBJ2-7; D possibly uses TRBD1 or TRBD2 (5 bases each). CDR1 SGDLS and CDR2 YYNGEE come from the germline V gene. V lost 4 bases, J lost 3 bases, and 17 bases lay in between. The length of the CDR3 is 15 residues. The CDR3 region has the DNA TGTGCCAGCAGCCCCAGTCCGGGGCTCGACTACGAGCAGTACTTC. Its translation: CASSPSPGLDYEQYF. Filled out from reference TRBV9 and TRBJ2-7, the complete variable domain reads DSGVTQTPKHLITATGQRVTLRCSPRSGDLSVYWYQQSLDQGLQFLIQYYNGEERAKGNILERFSAQQFPDLHSELNLSSLELGDSALYFCASSPSPGLDYEQYFGPGTRLTVT.

This clonotype was seen more than once but under ten times. The chain couples TRBV14 to TRBJ1-1; unclear D gene. Germline V CDR1 and CDR2: SGHDN, FVKESK. The germline V and J ends were trimmed by 4 bases and 7 bases, with 7 bases remaining between them. CDR3 length: 11 amino acids. Written as DNA, the CDR3 is TGTGCCAGCAGCCCCCGGGGTGAAGCTTTCTTT. Protein sequence: CASSPRGEAFF.

The table lists this clonotype with a few counts. The rearrangement joins TRBV3-1 to TRBJ2-7; no clear D. This CDR3 is 12 amino acids long. The germline CDR1 and CDR2 sequences are LGHDT and YNNKEL (reference sequence). V lost 3 bases, J lost 6 bases, and 9 bases lay in between. The CDR3, as DNA: TGTGCCAGCAGCCAGACTCGACTCGAGCAGTACTTC. It specifies CASSQTRLEQYF.

The CDR3 DNA follows: TGTGCCAGCTCACCAGGGGGTGGTTCACCCCTCCACTTT. Protein sequence: CASSPGGGSPLHF. The chain has TRBV18 and TRBJ1-6; tentatively, D is TRBD1 (5 bases). Trimming removed 2 bases at V and 9 bases at J, with 8 bases between. The germline V gene encodes CDR1 KGHSH and CDR2 LQKENI. The CDR3 consists of 13 residues.

This clonotype was counted at least ten times. The V call is TRBV5-5, the J call TRBJ2-1, with 13 bases aligning to TRBD2. CDR1 is SGHKS and CDR2 is YYEKEE in the germline V gene (reference sequence). V was pared by 4 bases and J by 0 bases, with 13 bases of the junction left unmatched. This CDR3 contains 20 residues. The DNA of the CDR3 is TGTGCCAGCAGCCTCCCCCAGCGACTAGCGGGGGGACCCTCCTACAATGAGCAGTTCTTC. It translates to CASSLPQRLAGGPSYNEQFF. The variable domain in full, with the rest retrieved from reference TRBV5-5 and TRBJ2-1, is DAGVTQSPTHLIKTRGQQVTLRCSPISGHKSVSWYQQVLGQGPQFIFQYYEKEERGRGNFPDRFSARQFPNYSSELNVNALLLGDSALYLCASSLPQRLAGGPSYNEQFFGPGTRLTVL.